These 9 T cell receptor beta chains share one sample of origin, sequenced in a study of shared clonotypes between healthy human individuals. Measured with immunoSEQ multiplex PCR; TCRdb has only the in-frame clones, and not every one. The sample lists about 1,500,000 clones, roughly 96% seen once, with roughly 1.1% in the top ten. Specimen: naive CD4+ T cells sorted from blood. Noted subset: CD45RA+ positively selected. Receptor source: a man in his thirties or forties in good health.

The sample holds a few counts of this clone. The CDR3 loop is CASSPDRGEQYF. For the CDR3, the DNA is TGTGCCAGCAGCCCGGACAGAGGCGAGCAGTACTTC. V and J are TRBV7-9 and TRBJ2-7; D is possibly TRBD1 (6 bases). Deletions cut 5 bases from V and 6 bases from J, with 11 bases between. The CDR3 extends over 12 amino acids. CDR1 and CDR2 from the germline V gene are SEHNR and FQNEAQ (reference sequence).

This CDR3 reads CSVRLAGGLSSVNEQFF. The CDR3 DNA sequence: TGCAGCGTTCGGCTAGCGGGAGGGCTTTCCTCGGTCAATGAGCAGTTCTTC. The chain employs TRBV29-1 and TRBJ2-1, with 12 nucleotides matching TRBD2. This CDR3 spans 17 amino acids. With 5 bases clipped from V and 6 bases from J, the junction kept 14 bases outside the gene matches. In germline, CDR1 is SQVTM, CDR2 ANQGSEA.

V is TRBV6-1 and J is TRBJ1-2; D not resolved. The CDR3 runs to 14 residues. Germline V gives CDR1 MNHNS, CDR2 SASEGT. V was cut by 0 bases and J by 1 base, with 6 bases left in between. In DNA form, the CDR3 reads TGTGCCAGCAGTGAAGCGTCGGGTAACTATGGCTACACCTTC. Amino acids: CASSEASGNYGYTF.

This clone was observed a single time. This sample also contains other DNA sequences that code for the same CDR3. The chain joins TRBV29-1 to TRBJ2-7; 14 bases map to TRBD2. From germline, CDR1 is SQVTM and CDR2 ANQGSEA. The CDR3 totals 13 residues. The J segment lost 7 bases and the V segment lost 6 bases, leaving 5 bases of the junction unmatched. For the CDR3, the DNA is TGCAGCGTCGGACTAGCGGGAGGATATGAGCAGTACTTC. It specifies CSVGLAGGYEQYF.

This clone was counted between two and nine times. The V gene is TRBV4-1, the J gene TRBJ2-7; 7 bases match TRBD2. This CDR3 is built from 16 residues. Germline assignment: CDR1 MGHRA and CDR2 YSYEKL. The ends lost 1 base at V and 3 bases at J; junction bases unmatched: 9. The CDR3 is CASSQVPGLLNYEQYF. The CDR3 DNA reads TGCGCCAGCAGCCAAGTTCCGGGACTACTGAACTACGAGCAGTACTTC.

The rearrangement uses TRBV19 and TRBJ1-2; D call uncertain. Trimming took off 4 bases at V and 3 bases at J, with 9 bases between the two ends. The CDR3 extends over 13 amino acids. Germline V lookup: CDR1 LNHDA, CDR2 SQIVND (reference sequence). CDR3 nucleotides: TGTGCCAGTAGTAAGTGGGATTACTATGGCTACACCTTC. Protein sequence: CASSKWDYYGYTF.

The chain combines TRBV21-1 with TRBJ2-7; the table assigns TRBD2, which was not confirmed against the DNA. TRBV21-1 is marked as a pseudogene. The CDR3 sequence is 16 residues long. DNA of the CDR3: TGTGCCAGCAGCAAAAGGAGACTAGCGGGAGTTGACGAGCAGTACTTC. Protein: CASSKRRLAGVDEQYF.

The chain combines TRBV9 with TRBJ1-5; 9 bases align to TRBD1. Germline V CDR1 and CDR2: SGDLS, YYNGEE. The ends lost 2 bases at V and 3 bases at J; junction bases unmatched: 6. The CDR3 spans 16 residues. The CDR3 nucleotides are TGTGCCAGCAGCGTCCCGGGACAGGGTTCCAATCAGCCCCAGCATTTT. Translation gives CASSVPGQGSNQPQHF.

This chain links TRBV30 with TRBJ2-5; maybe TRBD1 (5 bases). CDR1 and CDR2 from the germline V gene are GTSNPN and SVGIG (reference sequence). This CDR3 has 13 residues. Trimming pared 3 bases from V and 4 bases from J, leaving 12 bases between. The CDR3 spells CAWSVWGGETQYF. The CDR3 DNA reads TGTGCCTGGAGCGTTTGGGGCGGAGAGACCCAGTACTTC.